The 15 T cell receptor beta chains given below trace back to one sample, sequenced in a study of blood T cell repertoires in COVID-19. TCRdb's table, derived via immunoSEQ multiplex PCR, lists solely in-frame clones and lacks some. Altogether some 67,000 clones are present, 90% being singletons, with the ten largest covering approximately 5%. The material sequenced was peripheral blood. These receptors came from a woman younger than 35 with acute or convalescent COVID-19.

The chain is built from TRBV30 and TRBJ2-2; D might be TRBD1 (6 bases). V lost 4 bases, J lost 6 bases, and 12 bases lay in between. The CDR3 extends over 13 amino acids. Germline V CDR1 and CDR2: GTSNPN, SVGIG (reference sequence). CDR3: CAWTARGPGELFF. Written as DNA, the CDR3 is TGTGCCTGGACCGCCAGGGGTCCCGGGGAGCTGTTTTTT.

There are a few counts of this clone. The chain combines TRBV5-1 with TRBJ1-1, with D maybe TRBD1 (5 bases). The CDR3 has 12 residues. V lost 1 base and J lost 7, with 8 bases in between. Per germline, CDR1 SGHRS and CDR2 YFSETQ. The chain's CDR3 is CASSLQGDEAFF. The CDR3, as DNA: TGCGCCAGCAGCTTGCAAGGGGATGAAGCTTTCTTT.

V usage is TRBV2 and J usage is TRBJ1-5; 7 bases align to TRBD1. Trimming cost V 3 bases and J 0 bases; bases outside gene matches: 11. Germline V gives CDR1 SNHLY, CDR2 FYNNEI. The CDR3 runs 18 residues. The CDR3 spells CASSDQLTGIYSNQPQHF. The CDR3 nucleotides are TGTGCCAGCAGTGACCAATTGACAGGGATTTATAGCAATCAGCCCCAGCATTTT.

This clone was detected once. This chain uses TRBV19 with TRBJ1-2; D perhaps matches TRBD1 (5 bases). V was clipped by 3 bases and J by 4 bases, with 12 bases between them. CDR1 and CDR2 (germline): LNHDA, SQIVND (reference sequence). The CDR3 loop spans 14 amino acids. The CDR3 DNA follows: TGTGCCAGTAGTATTGGTCGACAGAGCTATGGCTACACCTTC. This codes for CASSIGRQSYGYTF. The full variable domain, with the rest looked up from reference TRBV19 and TRBJ1-2, is DGGITQSPKYLFRKEGQNVTLSCEQNLNHDAMYWYRQDPGQGLRLIYYSQIVNDFQKGDIAEGYSVSREKKESFPLTVTSAQKNPTAFYLCASSIGRQSYGYTFGSGTRLTVV.

The chain combines TRBV6-6 with TRBJ2-6; 7 nucleotides align to TRBD2. V lost 4 bases, J lost 4 bases, and 4 bases stayed unmatched. The CDR3 contains 15 residues. CDR1 is MNHNY, CDR2 SVGAGI, per germline (reference sequence). The CDR3 DNA reads as TGTGCCAGCAGTTGGAGCGGGGACGGGGCCAACGTCCTGACTTTC. Residues: CASSWSGDGANVLTF.

The count of this clone is one. The chain joins TRBV28 to TRBJ1-6, with 11 nucleotides matching TRBD1. Germline V gene data show CDR1 as MDHEN and CDR2 as SYDVKM. The V and J ends lost 7 bases and 7 bases, in that order; junction bases with no gene match: 15. This CDR3 has 18 residues. CDR3 loop: CASITPGQGGWVNSPLHF. The CDR3 DNA sequence: TGTGCCAGCATAACTCCGGGACAGGGGGGGTGGGTAAATTCACCCCTCCACTTT.

CDR3 coding DNA: TGCAGCGTTGCACTTGGGGCGGACCTTAGCACAGATACGCAGTATTTT. This codes for CSVALGADLSTDTQYF. V gene TRBV29-1 combines with J gene TRBJ2-3; tentative D call: TRBD1 (5 bases). Trimming left V 4 bases short and J 0 bases short, with 17 bases between. The V gene's germline CDR1 is SQVTM and CDR2 ANQGSEA. The CDR3 covers 16 residues.

The genes are TRBV28 and TRBJ2-3, with D possibly being TRBD2 (6 bases). The CDR3 contains 17 residues. Germline loops: CDR1 MDHEN, CDR2 SYDVKM. V lost 6 bases and J 3 bases, leaving 22 bases between the germline ends. The CDR3 sequence: CASSRLELAGGTDTQYF. In nucleotides, the CDR3 is TGTGCCAGCAGCCGCCTCGAGTTGGCAGGAGGGACAGATACGCAGTATTTT.

The chain recombines TRBV6-6 with TRBJ1-2, with no clear D. CDR3 length: 13 amino acids. V was cut by 4 bases and J by 7 bases, with 13 bases left in between. Germline values: CDR1 MNHNY, CDR2 SVGAGI (reference sequence). Written as DNA, the CDR3 is TGTGCCAGCAGTTTGGGGAGCCTCACTGGCTACACCTTC. Translation gives CASSLGSLTGYTF.

V and J are TRBV4-1 and TRBJ2-7; 9 bases agree with TRBD1. This CDR3 region has 13 residues. Trimming at V came to 9 bases and at J to 5 bases, leaving 8 bases not matched to a gene. Germline lookup yields CDR1 MGHRA and CDR2 YSYEKL. The CDR3 spells CASGGTGSNEQYF. The CDR3 DNA follows: TGCGCCAGTGGCGGGACAGGGAGCAACGAGCAGTACTTC.

V gene TRBV29-1 combines with J gene TRBJ1-2, with D possibly TRBD1 on 6 matching bases. This CDR3 has 13 amino acids. The V gene's germline CDR1 is SQVTM and CDR2 ANQGSEA. V was trimmed by 4 bases and J by 5 bases, leaving 14 bases between them. CDR3 in amino acids: CSVVLGGGYGYTF. The CDR3 DNA reads as TGCAGCGTTGTGTTAGGGGGTGGGTATGGCTACACCTTC.

This clone has a single count. J is TRBJ2-1 and V is TRBV11-3; TRBD1 matches at 7 bases. Germline CDR1 is SGHNT and CDR2 is YENEEA. V dropped 3 bases and J dropped 4; count of bases not matched to a gene: 3. This CDR3 comprises 14 residues. Here the CDR3 DNA reads TGTGCCAGCAGCTTGAGGGGACAGTACAATGAGCAGTTCTTC. This encodes CASSLRGQYNEQFF.

The rearrangement uses TRBV27 and TRBJ2-2; 7 bases are shared with TRBD2. The V and J ends lost 6 bases and 6 bases, in that order; junction bases with no gene match: 13. The CDR3 is 16 residues long. Germline V gives CDR1 MNHEY, CDR2 SMNVEV (reference sequence). The CDR3 sequence is CASRTEGLVSAGELFF. The CDR3 nucleotides are TGTGCCAGCAGAACGGAAGGACTAGTGAGCGCCGGGGAGCTGTTTTTT.

The CDR3 sequence: CATSKGVNRNTEAFF. DNA for the CDR3: TGTGCCACCAGCAAGGGGGTGAACAGGAACACTGAAGCTTTCTTT. The V and J genes are TRBV15 and TRBJ1-1, with D tentatively TRBD1 (6 bases). The CDR3 totals 15 residues. CDR1 and CDR2 from the germline V gene are LNHNV and YYDKDF (reference sequence). V was shortened by 4 bases and J by 1 base, with 13 bases between the two germline ends.

The CDR3 loop is CASLDKARDSGANVLTF. The CDR3 DNA reads as TGTGCCAGCTTGGACAAGGCCCGAGACTCTGGGGCCAACGTCCTGACTTTC. V and J are TRBV18 and TRBJ2-6, with D possibly TRBD1 on 5 matching bases. Germline assignment: CDR1 KGHSH and CDR2 LQKENI. The CDR3 runs to 17 residues. The V end lost 7 bases, the J end lost 0 bases, and 16 bases lay between the germline ends.